Listed here are 21 T cell receptor beta chains from one sample, sequenced in a study of response to subunit inactivated influenza vaccine. TCRdb re-derived calls from the RT-PCR reads in MiXCR, one entry per CDR3 protein. Of under 550,000 distinct CDR3 sequences detected, about 8% appear once; the ten largest clones hold over 10%. This material consisted of PBMCs from blood, taken roughly 24 months after vaccination. The receptors come from a man in his fifties or sixties who received an inactivated influenza vaccine.

The genes are TRBV2 and TRBJ1-1; D not certain. Germline assignment: CDR1 SNHLY and CDR2 FYNNEI. The V gene lost 2 bases and the J gene lost 7 bases, with 14 bases spanning the gap. CDR3 length: 14 residues. CDR3 protein: CASSESARSDEAFF. CDR3 DNA sequence: TGTGCCAGCAGTGAAAGTGCCCGTAGTGATGAAGCTTTCTTT.

This clonotype was counted ten times or more. This chain links TRBV29-1 with TRBJ2-5; D possibly corresponds to TRBD2 (6 bases). V shed 8 bases and J shed 3 bases, with 13 bases lying between them. In germline, CDR1 is SQVTM, CDR2 ANQGSEA. This CDR3 is built from 12 residues. The CDR3, as DNA: TGCAGCACCTGGTTAGCGGAAGAGACCCAGTACTTC. Encoded protein: CSTWLAEETQYF.

The genes are TRBV2 and TRBJ1-2, with D unclear. V was clipped by 6 bases and J by 8 bases, with 16 bases between them. The CDR3 has 13 amino acids. Germline lookup yields CDR1 SNHLY and CDR2 FYNNEI. The CDR3 DNA is TGTGCCAGCAGGAAGGACGTGGGAGGAGGCTACACCTTC. It codes for CASRKDVGGGYTF.

This clonotype has at least ten counts. The J gene is TRBJ2-3, the V gene TRBV5-1; weak D call: TRBD2 (6 bases). This CDR3 has 14 amino acids. The germline CDR1 and CDR2 sequences are SGHRS and YFSETQ. V dropped 4 bases and J dropped 6 bases, with 15 bases sitting between them. The DNA for the CDR3 is TGCGCCAGCAGCCAGGGACTGACCCCGGATACGCAGTATTTT. Translated: CASSQGLTPDTQYF.

V is TRBV5-1 and J is TRBJ1-6, with D possibly being TRBD1 (6 bases). Germline lookup yields CDR1 SGHRS and CDR2 YFSETQ. The CDR3 contains 14 residues. Trimming cost V 0 bases and J 8 bases, with 9 bases left between them. CDR3 bases: TGCGCCAGCAGCTTGGAGGGGGAAGATTCACCCCTCCACTTT. This encodes CASSLEGEDSPLHF.

The chain carries TRBV11-2 and TRBJ1-1; D is possibly TRBD1 (5 bases). Germline V CDR1 and CDR2: SGHAT, FQNNGV. This CDR3 region has 17 residues. Trimming took 4 bases from V and 2 from J, leaving 20 bases between them. The CDR3 region has the DNA TGTGCCAGCAGCTCCTCCGGGACGCTGACCCTTAACACTGAAGCTTTCTTT. Its translation: CASSSSGTLTLNTEAFF.

This clonotype showed up just a few times. The J gene is TRBJ2-1, the V gene TRBV5-6, with D perhaps matching TRBD2 (6 bases). This CDR3 spans 12 amino acids. Germline V lookup: CDR1 SGHDT, CDR2 YYEEEE. Trimming pared 1 base from V and 10 bases from J, leaving 9 bases between. CDR3 sequence: CASSLSGREQFF. CDR3 sequence (DNA): TGTGCCAGCAGCTTGTCGGGGAGGGAGCAGTTCTTC. The full variable domain, in which reference TRBV5-6 and TRBJ2-1 provide the parts outside the CDR3, is DAGVTQSPTHLIKTRGQQVTLRCSPKSGHDTVSWYQQALGQGPQFIFQYYEEEERQRGNFPDRFSGHQFPNYSSELNVNALLLGDSALYLCASSLSGREQFFGPGTRLTVL.

This clonotype was found many times. The chain joins TRBV18 to TRBJ2-7; TRBD1 matches 7 bases. The CDR3 sequence is 16 residues long. Germline V gene data show CDR1 as KGHSH and CDR2 as LQKENI. Trimming took 1 base from V and 1 from J; bases not matched to a gene: 7. The CDR3 protein is CASSPRSPGGSYEQYF. The DNA for the CDR3 is TGTGCCAGCTCACCACGGTCCCCAGGGGGTTCCTACGAGCAGTACTTC. The full variable domain, its missing parts supplied by reference TRBV18 and TRBJ2-7, is NAGVMQNPRHLVRRRGQEARLRCSPMKGHSHVYWYRQLPEEGLKFMVYLQKENIIDESGMPKERFSAEFPKEGPSILRIQQVVRGDSAAYFCASSPRSPGGSYEQYFGPGTRLTVT.

In this sample, this clonotype turned up many times. The chain is built from TRBV20-1 and TRBJ1-2; weak D call: TRBD1 (6 bases). This CDR3 comprises 14 residues. V dropped 1 base and J dropped 4 bases, with 13 bases sitting between them. CDR1 is DFQATT and CDR2 is SNEGSKA in the germline V gene (reference sequence). The CDR3 region is CSARGRGGPYGYTF. In DNA form, the CDR3 reads TGCAGTGCTAGAGGCAGGGGAGGACCCTATGGCTACACCTTC.

Concerning this clonotype itself: At one end the junction does not follow the germline gene, possibly because of a read error. This chain's CDR3 is CCARDRKELSSGNTIYF. CDR3 DNA: TGCTGTGCTAGAGATCGGAAAGAACTAAGCTCTGGAAACACCATATATTTT. The rearrangement links TRBV20-1 to TRBJ1-3; D is uncertain. The length of the CDR3 is 17 residues. Germline V lookup: CDR1 DFQATT, CDR2 SNEGSKA (reference sequence).

This clonotype turned up a few times. The chain uses TRBV20-1 and TRBJ2-7; 8 nucleotides line up with TRBD1. Germline V CDR1 and CDR2: DFQATT, SNEGSKA (reference sequence). The CDR3 has 13 amino acids. The CDR3 DNA reads as TGCAGCGGATCCAGGGGGCTTACCTACGAGCAGTACTTC. Translation gives CSGSRGLTYEQYF.

This chain joins TRBV15 and TRBJ1-5; D unresolved. Germline-derived CDR1 and CDR2 are LNHNV and YYDKDF (reference sequence). V dropped 0 bases and J dropped 3 bases, with 9 bases sitting between them. CDR3 length equals 15 residues. CDR3 coding DNA: TGTGCCACCAGCAGAGATATAATCGACAATCAGCCCCAGCATTTT. This sequence encodes CATSRDIIDNQPQHF.

There are many counts of this clonotype. This chain uses TRBV12-3 or TRBV12-4 with TRBJ2-3; possible D gene TRBD1, 6 bases. The CDR3 has 17 residues. Between the trimmed V and J ends, which lost 6 bases and 0 bases, there was a span of 19 bases. The CDR3 reads CASSYSVGQPSTDTQYF. The DNA of the CDR3 is TGTGCCAGCAGCTACTCAGTTGGACAGCCTAGCACAGATACGCAGTATTTT.

Only a few counts were recorded for this clonotype. The chain couples TRBV27 to TRBJ2-7; the match to TRBD1 covers 8 bases. The germline V gene encodes CDR1 MNHEY and CDR2 SMNVEV (reference sequence). CDR3 length: 15 amino acids. V lost 7 bases to trimming and J lost 2 bases; unmatched junction nucleotides: 10. The CDR3 bases are TGTGCCAGCACCAGAGATCCGGGACAGGCCTACGAGCAGTACTTC. Its translation: CASTRDPGQAYEQYF.

V usage is TRBV3-1 and J usage is TRBJ1-3, with a weak D call TRBD1 (6 bases). The germline CDR1 and CDR2 sequences are LGHDT and YNNKEL (reference sequence). V shed 1 base and J shed 5 bases, with 9 bases lying between them. This CDR3 is 14 amino acids long. The CDR3, as DNA: TGTGCCAGCAGCCAAGGGGACACAAGAAACACCATATATTTT. This translates into CASSQGDTRNTIYF.

The DNA of the CDR3 is TGCAGCGGGAGTGCCGGGAGCCAACACGAGCAGTACTTC. Amino acid sequence: CSGSAGSQHEQYF. V is TRBV29-1 and J is TRBJ2-7, with D maybe TRBD2 (6 bases). V was pared by 7 bases and J by 5 bases, with 18 bases between. The CDR3 loop spans 13 amino acids. Germline CDR1 reads SQVTM; CDR2 reads ANQGSEA.

This clonotype was seen ten or more times. The chain carries TRBV7-9 and TRBJ2-7; D gene uncertain. Trimming left V 5 bases short and J 5 bases short, with 10 bases between. CDR3 size: 12 residues. Germline V gene data show CDR1 as SEHNR and CDR2 as FQNEAQ (reference sequence). DNA for the CDR3: TGTGCCAGCAGCGCGATGAAGGACGAGCAGTACTTC. This encodes CASSAMKDEQYF.

V is TRBV10-3 and J is TRBJ2-1; 8 nucleotides align to TRBD2. This CDR3 spans 16 amino acids. Germline V gene data show CDR1 as ENHRY and CDR2 as SYGVKD. V lost 1 base, J lost 5 bases, and 7 bases stayed unmatched. This CDR3 is CAISELISGKNNEQFF. CDR3 in DNA: TGTGCCATCAGTGAGTTGATTAGCGGGAAGAACAATGAGCAGTTCTTC.

This clonotype came up many times. This sequence joins TRBV2 and TRBJ1-5; TRBD1 matches 10 bases. Germline V CDR1 and CDR2: SNHLY, FYNNEI. The CDR3 totals 17 residues. Trimming at V came to 5 bases and at J to 0 bases, leaving 7 bases not matched to a gene. Here the CDR3 DNA reads TGTGCCAGCAGTTCTGGGACAGGGGTACTTAGCAATCAGCCCCAGCATTTT. Protein product: CASSSGTGVLSNQPQHF.

The CDR3 region is CASSLRPPQTDTQYF. CDR3 nucleotides: TGTGCCAGCAGCCTACGGCCCCCACAAACAGATACGCAGTATTTT. The chain couples TRBV12-3 or TRBV12-4 to TRBJ2-3, with D unresolved. The CDR3 runs 15 residues. Trimming shortened V by 6 bases and J by 3 bases, and 16 bases separated the two germline ends.

At least ten counts were recorded for this clonotype. The J gene is TRBJ1-1, the V gene TRBV4-2, with D unclear. The CDR3 covers 14 residues. V gave up 4 bases and J gave up 1 base, with 10 bases separating them. CDR1 and CDR2 from the germline V gene are LGHNA and YNFKEQ. This chain's CDR3 is CASSPLGPNTEAFF. CDR3 DNA sequence: TGTGCCAGCAGCCCTCTCGGGCCGAACACTGAAGCTTTCTTT.